This T cell receptor (beta chain) was identified in a study of blood T cells in healthy people across ages. This clonotype was recorded a few times. The target antigen is unknown. Alongside a J-beta primer mix, a sample-barcoded 5' primer served in a second PCR lasting roughly 7 to 11 cycles. Via MiXCR, TCRdb re-called the 5' RACE reads, giving one row per CDR3 protein. The sample yields approximately 810,000 distinct CDR3 sequences, about 34% seen once. Study conclusions and caveats: Comparison with aged donors showed that long-lived donors had more naive CD4+ cells and higher diversity. The fall in TCR beta diversity per million T cells was roughly linear with age.

This CDR3 has 23 amino acids. With V trimmed by 0 bases and J by 5 bases, 23 bases remained unmatched. Germline V gives CDR1 DFQATT, CDR2 SNEGSKA (reference sequence). Material for sequencing was blood. The sequence came from a man younger than 30 in good health. This chain joins TRBV20-1 and TRBJ2-4; 15 bases line up with TRBD2. The CDR3 DNA follows: TGCAGTGCTAGAGAATACGCCGGGACTAGCGGGGGGCCCAGAACCAGTATCCAAAACATTCAGTACTTC. Encoded protein: CSAREYAGTSGGPRTSIQNIQYF.